Included here is one T cell receptor beta chain sequence, with context. In this sample, this clonotype turned up many times. Its antigen target is currently unknown. The sample holds no much larger clone one base away, and base qualities are not on file. This specimen belongs to a study of neurological immune-mediated disorders (dated by TCRdb to about 2019). As for the study more broadly: Peripheral blood TCR-beta repertoires from patients with HTLV-I-associated myelopathy (HAM/TSP), patients with multiple sclerosis, and healthy controls were compared in the study using UMI-based sequencing. The cohort was made up of about 65 subjects, consisting of some 14 HAM/TSP patients, roughly 35 multiple sclerosis patients and approximately 20 healthy controls. Alongside PBMC samples, the set of some 97 TCR-beta libraries contained longitudinal samples, technical triplicates, and paired CD4+ and CD8+ T-cell subsets that had been sorted.

The healthy controls were volunteers from a blood bank in Maryland, USA. For the unsorted PBMC libraries, 2 million PBMCs were stored in RNAlater at -80 degrees C until RNA extraction and were used to generate the libraries. PBMCs were separated from peripheral blood using Ficoll-Hypaque density gradient centrifugation and then cryopreserved in liquid nitrogen. The investigation overall reported the following: No identical CDR3 amino acid sequences were shared among expanded clones across subjects, suggesting private TCR-beta repertoires in all groups. TCR clonal expansion was highest in HAM/TSP patients and lowest in MS patients, with MS patients falling below even healthy controls.

cDNA synthesis used template-switch 5'RACE with a primer carrying a 10-nucleotide random unique molecular identifier tagging each TCR transcript. Every sequencing run yielded over 180 million TCR-beta sequences covering 15-18 subjects. The RNeasy kit was used to extract total RNA. The KAPA Real-time Library Amplification kit was used to amplify TCR-beta VDJ regions with primers targeting the TCR constant region and the 5'RACE anchor. A first PCR added sample indexes and Illumina adaptors, after which a second PCR increased the library yield. After Ampure bead purification, the roughly 650 bp TCR product was size-selected on a 2% E-gel SizeSelection system. Before pooling, library quality was assessed on a Bioanalyzer, concentration was determined with Qubit, and library quantification was performed with the Kapa Library Quantification kit. An Illumina HiSeq 2500 sequenced the libraries paired-end 2 x 150 bp. To increase sequence diversity, roughly 24-32% phiX was spiked into each library pool. Regarding the original processing steps: Quality-filtered reads were processed with the UMI-based MiGEC pipeline, and over 90% of raw TCR sequences were removed by the MiGEC pipeline during error correction. IMGT germline references were used for alignment of VDJ genes, and clonotypes were defined by a unique CDR3 amino acid sequence together with V-J genes. Clonal expansion, Shannon diversity, and CDR3 relatedness (CalcPairwiseDistances, ClusterSamples) were evaluated with VDJtools, and phylogenetic trees were built with CLCbio workbench. Using coefficient-of-variation modelling across technical triplicates, the study counted a clone as expanded if it had at least 8 unique UMIs. TCRdb applied fastp at Q25 and MiXCR to the public reads, then kept only in-frame beta chains. Entries are consolidated by CDR3 protein sequence, retaining the most common genes and DNA. The authors' filters were not applied to this entry. The table for this sample lists tens of thousands of distinct CDR3 sequences; 10% of them were counted only once. The ten top clones hold 1.8% of the sample.

As encoded in the germline V gene (reference sequence), CDR1 is MNHNY while CDR2 is SVGAGI. The germline V end is reduced by 0 bases and the J end by 4 bases; junction bases left unmatched: 18. The CDR3 holds 22 amino acids from the cysteine to the phenylalanine. CDR3 DNA only is kept here, 66 bases in frame from base 1. This clonotype was sampled from a man aged 40-49 years in good health. Recombination joined TRBV6-6 with TRBJ2-1; TRBD2 aligns with 13 central bases. The sample comprised PBMCs. CDR3 protein: CASSYSFGGDHRGLAGYNEQFF. The nucleotides are TGTGCCAGCAGTTACTCGTTCGGAGGGGATCATAGGGGACTAGCGGGGTACAATGAGCAGTTCTTC.